Listed below are T cell receptor beta chains from one sample, sequenced in a study of cytomegalovirus exposure and HLA in healthy donors. Data came from immunoSEQ multiplex PCR; TCRdb stores just in-frame clones and leaves some out. The sample includes under 250,000 clones, 85% to 90% of them seen just once. Sequences were obtained from PBMCs. The receptors shown here come from a human donor in good health. CDR3s include the opening cysteine and the closing phenylalanine or tryptophan. Fields, in order: V gene, D gene, J gene, clone size, CDR3 protein, CDR3 DNA. D genes are given only for firm matches. Clone size is shown for a subset of rows, as once, few, many or a class of expanded clone.

TRBV2,.,TRBJ1-1,.,CASREPGVWTEAFF,TGTGCCAGCAGGGAACCAGGGGTGTGGACTGAAGCTTTCTTT
TRBV7-9,.,TRBJ1-3,.,CSSSRRGSGNTIYF,TGTTCCAGCAGTCGCAGGGGCTCTGGAAACACCATATATTTT
TRBV11-3,TRBD2,TRBJ2-7,.,CASSLVKTSFQQYF,TGTGCCAGCAGCTTAGTTAAGACTAGCTTCCAGCAGTACTTC
TRBV28,.,TRBJ2-4,.,CASKRGGNLDIQYF,TGTGCCAGCAAGCGAGGAGGTAATTTAGACATTCAGTACTTC
TRBV29-1,TRBD2,TRBJ2-5,few,CSAQGLIETQYF,TGCAGCGCCCAGGGACTAATCGAGACCCAGTACTTC
TRBV5-1,.,TRBJ2-1,.,CASSLAVGLNEQFF,TGCGCCAGCAGCTTGGCCGTGGGGCTCAATGAGCAGTTCTTC
TRBV4-1,TRBD2,TRBJ2-3,.,CASSHPGGASGRFNTDTQYF,TGCGCCAGCAGCCATCCGGGCGGGGCTAGCGGGAGGTTTAACACAGATACGCAGTATTTT
TRBV5-1,.,TRBJ1-4,.,CASNPRGGSNEKLFF,TGCGCCAGCAATCCCCGGGGGGGTTCGAATGAAAAACTGTTTTTT
TRBV19,.,TRBJ2-1,few,CASSIDSPRTLSSYNEQFF,TGTGCCAGTAGTATAGATAGCCCCCGGACACTGAGTTCCTACAATGAGCAGTTCTTC
TRBV11-1,TRBD2,TRBJ2-7,.,CASSFTSGSPYEQYF,TGTGCCAGCAGCTTCACTAGCGGGAGCCCGTACGAGCAGTACTTC
TRBV6-5,.,TRBJ1-3,.,CASSYGQGLSGNTIYF,TGTGCCAGCAGTTACGGGCAGGGCCTTTCTGGAAACACCATATATTTT
TRBV27,.,TRBJ2-6,.,CASSLKGFSSGANVLTF,TGTGCCAGCAGTTTAAAGGGGTTCAGCTCTGGGGCCAACGTCCTGACTTTC
TRBV7-9,TRBD1,TRBJ2-5,.,CASSSGQGARNGETQYF,TGTGCCAGCAGCTCCGGACAGGGGGCGAGGAATGGAGAGACCCAGTACTTC
TRBV19,.,TRBJ2-1,once,CASTQGYNEQFF,TGTGCCAGTACCCAGGGGTACAATGAGCAGTTCTTC
TRBV7-9,.,TRBJ1-2,.,CASSRTTPGAGDYGYTF,TGTGCCAGCAGCCGGACAACCCCAGGCGCAGGGGACTATGGCTACACCTTC
TRBV19,.,TRBJ2-4,.,CASSIEGSKNIQYF,TGTGCCAGTAGTATTGAGGGTTCCAAAAACATTCAGTACTTC
TRBV7-9,.,TRBJ2-1,.,CASSFVPHSSYNEQFF,TGTGCCAGCAGCTTTGTCCCCCATAGCTCCTACAATGAGCAGTTCTTC
TRBV27,.,TRBJ2-3,.,CASSLSARGMQYF,TGTGCCAGCAGTTTATCGGCCCGGGGAATGCAGTATTTT
TRBV5-8,TRBD2,TRBJ2-1,once,CASSFSGRRNKWEQFF,TGTGCCAGCAGTTTTAGCGGGAGAAGAAATAAGTGGGAGCAGTTCTTC
TRBV5-6,TRBD1,TRBJ2-5,.,CASSWIDRGQETQYF,TGTGCCAGCAGCTGGATTGACAGGGGCCAAGAGACCCAGTACTTC
TRBV4-1,.,TRBJ2-7,few,CASSPESGLLHEQYF,TGCGCCAGCAGCCCTGAGAGCGGCCTACTCCACGAGCAGTACTTC
TRBV5-1,.,TRBJ2-6,.,CASSLVLLSGANVLTF,TGCGCCAGCAGCTTGGTCCTTCTCTCTGGGGCCAACGTCCTGACTTTC
TRBV2,.,TRBJ1-3,once,CASSEVAGGSGNTIYF,TGTGCCAGCAGTGAAGTTGCGGGCGGCTCTGGAAACACCATATATTTT
TRBV14,.,TRBJ2-6,.,CASSQGQSWANVLTF,TGTGCCAGCAGCCAAGGACAGTCCTGGGCCAACGTCCTGACTTTC
TRBV6-5,.,TRBJ1-1,few,CASSDRNTEAFF,TGTGCCAGCTCTGACAGGAACACTGAAGCTTTCTTT
TRBV30,TRBD1,TRBJ1-1,.,CAWSPRDRGLGTEAFF,TGTGCCTGGAGTCCTCGGGACAGGGGGCTTGGCACTGAAGCTTTCTTT
TRBV10-3,TRBD2,TRBJ2-5,few,CAINPWPLAERETQYF,TGTGCCATCAATCCCTGGCCGCTAGCGGAAAGGGAGACCCAGTACTTC
TRBV29-1,.,TRBJ2-5,.,CSVQRTAQETQYF,TGCAGCGTTCAAAGGACAGCTCAAGAGACCCAGTACTTC
TRBV7-9,TRBD2,TRBJ2-5,.,CSSSLAALAGVWETQYF,TGTTCCAGCAGCTTAGCCGCTCTAGCGGGAGTATGGGAGACCCAGTACTTC
TRBV7-2,.,TRBJ1-5,.,CASSFSSRERGQPQHF,TGTGCCAGCAGCTTCTCATCCAGGGAGCGGGGTCAGCCCCAGCATTTT
TRBV5-1,TRBD1,TRBJ1-1,.,CASSPFGQGASGTEAFF,TGCGCCAGCAGCCCCTTTGGACAGGGGGCTTCGGGCACTGAAGCTTTCTTT
TRBV2,.,TRBJ2-2,.,CASTLDRNTGELFF,TGTGCCAGCACCCTGGACAGGAACACCGGGGAGCTGTTTTTT
TRBV28,.,TRBJ1-1,.,CASSSPRGAPVRNTEAFF,TGTGCCAGCAGTTCCCCCCGGGGGGCGCCTGTTAGGAACACTGAAGCTTTCTTT
TRBV4-2,.,TRBJ1-2,.,CASSQSDGYTF,TGTGCCAGCAGCCAGTCTGATGGCTACACCTTC
TRBV9,TRBD2,TRBJ2-7,.,CASSIGLAGSPREQYF,TGTGCCAGCAGCATTGGACTAGCGGGCAGCCCCCGCGAGCAATACTTC